These 32 T cell receptor beta chains were all obtained from the same sample, sequenced in a study of T cells in lung cancer brain metastases. TCRdb's table, derived via immunoSEQ multiplex PCR, lists solely in-frame clones and lacks some. Among some 4,700 clones listed, roughly 88% were seen once. Material: tumor tissue from the primary lung tumor. The receptors come from a woman aged 50 to 60 with non-small cell lung cancer.

CDR3: CASRGEDTQYF. The CDR3 nucleotides read TGCGCCAGCCGAGGTGAAGATACGCAGTATTTT. The V gene is TRBV10-2, the J gene TRBJ2-3; D uncertain. The CDR3 contains 11 residues. Germline-derived CDR1 and CDR2 are WSHSY and SAAADI. V lost 8 bases and J lost 5, with 8 bases in between.

The sample holds one count of this clone. The V call is TRBV25-1, the J call TRBJ1-3; 7 bases line up with TRBD1. After removal of 5 bases from V and 6 bases from J, the junction contained 7 bases not matched to a gene. Germline lookup yields CDR1 MGHDK and CDR2 SYGVNS. The CDR3 extends over 14 amino acids. CDR3 sequence (DNA): TGTGCCAGCAGTCCCAGGGGGGATGTAAACACCATATATTTT. It specifies CASSPRGDVNTIYF.

V usage is TRBV5-1 and J usage is TRBJ2-3, with 9 bases identical to TRBD1. Trimming took 2 bases from V and 4 from J; bases not matched to a gene: 8. This CDR3 spans 16 amino acids. The germline V gene encodes CDR1 SGHRS and CDR2 YFSETQ. This CDR3 is CASSLGTGMVSDTQYF. CDR3 in DNA: TGCGCCAGCAGCTTAGGGACAGGGATGGTTTCAGATACGCAGTATTTT.

A single count supports this clone. CDR3 sequence reads: CASSPPRWPREQYF. CDR3 DNA: TGTGCCAGCAGCCCACCTCGTTGGCCCCGTGAGCAGTACTTC. J is TRBJ2-7 and V is TRBV11-2; D call uncertain. CDR1 is SGHAT and CDR2 is FQNNGV in the germline V gene. CDR3 length: 14 amino acids. Trimming removed 5 bases from V and 7 bases from J, with 18 bases in between.

The chain couples TRBV5-1 to TRBJ2-5; 8 positions agree with TRBD1. Trimming at V came to 4 bases and at J to 4 bases, leaving 9 bases not matched to a gene. There are 15 residues in the CDR3. Germline CDR1 reads SGHRS; CDR2 reads YFSETQ. The CDR3 DNA is TGCGCCAGCAGCCCTGGCGGCGGGACAGGAGAGACCCAGTACTTC. Its translation: CASSPGGGTGETQYF. The whole variable domain, filled in from reference TRBV5-1 and TRBJ2-5, reads KAGVTQTPRYLIKTRGQQVTLSCSPISGHRSVSWYQQTPGQGLQFLFEYFSETQRNKGNFPGRFSGRQFSNSRSEMNVSTLELGDSALYLCASSPGGGTGETQYFGPGTRLLVL.

The chain couples TRBV27 to TRBJ2-3; 8 nucleotides match TRBD2. J was trimmed by 0 bases and V by 4 bases; bases with no gene match: 18. In germline, CDR1 is MNHEY, CDR2 SMNVEV (reference sequence). CDR3 length equals 20 residues. The CDR3, as DNA: TGTGCCAGCAGTTCAGAGGAAGCGCGGGAGGCATCTTACAGCACAGATACGCAGTATTTT. This gives the protein CASSSEEAREASYSTDTQYF.

The genes are TRBV4-2 and TRBJ2-1, with D tentatively TRBD2 (5 bases). The V gene's germline CDR1 is LGHNA and CDR2 YNFKEQ. The CDR3 loop spans 16 amino acids. V was clipped by 0 bases and J by 1 base, with 10 bases between them. The CDR3: CASSQDRAGSYNEQFF. The CDR3 DNA sequence: TGTGCCAGCAGCCAAGATCGGGCGGGTTCCTACAATGAGCAGTTCTTC.

V usage is TRBV25-1 and J usage is TRBJ1-1; no clear D. The CDR3 runs to 13 residues. Germline V gene lookup returns CDR1 MGHDK and CDR2 SYGVNS. Trimming took off 6 bases at V and 6 bases at J, with 14 bases between the two ends. The CDR3 region has the DNA TGTGCCAGCAGGGACTCAATGGAGGCTGAAGCTTTCTTT. This translates into CASRDSMEAEAFF.

This clone appeared once. Other DNA sequences within the sample encode an identical CDR3. The chain has TRBV19 and TRBJ2-7; D not certain. V was shortened by 0 bases and J by 3 bases, with 6 bases between the two germline ends. This CDR3 has 13 amino acids. CDR1 is LNHDA, CDR2 SQIVND, per germline (reference sequence). The CDR3 region has the DNA TGTGCCAGTAGTATAGAGGACGGCTACGAGCAGTACTTC. This gives the protein CASSIEDGYEQYF.

The chain employs TRBV19 and TRBJ1-1; TRBD1 is a possible D gene (5 bases). V shed 7 bases and J shed 0 bases, with 12 bases lying between them. Germline values: CDR1 LNHDA, CDR2 SQIVND (reference sequence). This CDR3 spans 14 amino acids. The CDR3 nucleotides are TGTGCCAGTACCCCGACAGTCGTGAACACTGAAGCTTTCTTT. Translating gives CASTPTVVNTEAFF.

The V call is TRBV5-6, the J call TRBJ2-7; D unclear. The CDR3 covers 11 residues. V was pared by 4 bases and J by 1 base, with 3 bases between. CDR1 SGHDT and CDR2 YYEEEE come from the germline V gene. The CDR3 protein is CASSTSYEQYF. CDR3 bases: TGTGCCAGCAGCACGTCCTACGAGCAGTACTTC.

The J gene is TRBJ2-7, the V gene TRBV5-1; D is possibly TRBD1 (5 bases). From germline, CDR1 is SGHRS and CDR2 YFSETQ. Deletions cut 3 bases from V and 0 bases from J, with 13 bases between. There are 15 residues in the CDR3. The chain's CDR3 is CASSSGALSSYEQYF. The CDR3 DNA is TGCGCCAGCAGCTCTGGGGCTCTTAGCTCCTACGAGCAGTACTTC.

This clone was observed once. The chain couples TRBV5-8 to TRBJ2-2, with D perhaps assigned TRBD1 or TRBD2 (5 bases each). With 7 bases removed from V and 4 bases from J, the gap between germline ends came to 20 bases. In germline, CDR1 is SGHTS, CDR2 YDEGEE. The CDR3 is 16 residues long. CDR3 bases: TGTGCCAGCGGGCTCGTGAACCCGGGGCTCACCGGGGAGCTGTTTTTT. Its protein product is CASGLVNPGLTGELFF.

The V and J genes are TRBV2 and TRBJ2-7; 7 bases are a match to TRBD1. V dropped 5 bases and J dropped 5; count of bases not matched to a gene: 9. This CDR3 contains 14 residues. Germline lookup yields CDR1 SNHLY and CDR2 FYNNEI. Here the CDR3 DNA reads TGTGCCAGCAGTCGTCGGACAGGTGTGGACGAGCAGTACTTC. Encoded protein: CASSRRTGVDEQYF. Together with reference TRBV2 and TRBJ2-7, the CDR3 gives the full variable domain: EPEVTQTPSHQVTQMGQEVILRCVPISNHLYFYWYRQILGQKVEFLVSFYNNEISEKSEIFDDQFSVERPDGSNFTLKIRSTKLEDSAMYFCASSRRTGVDEQYFGPGTRLTVT.

This clone has more than one count but fewer than ten. The chain has TRBV4-3 and TRBJ2-7, with D unclear. V dropped 0 bases and J dropped 2 bases, with 8 bases sitting between them. The germline gives CDR1 LGHNA, CDR2 YSLEER. CDR3 length equals 14 residues. The CDR3 region is CASSQEDGPYEQYF. The CDR3, as DNA: TGCGCCAGCAGCCAAGAGGACGGACCCTACGAGCAGTACTTC.

The genes are TRBV15 and TRBJ2-5, with D perhaps matching TRBD1 (5 bases). Looked up from germline, CDR1 is LNHNV and CDR2 is YYDKDF (reference sequence). V lost 4 bases and J 5 bases, leaving 14 bases between the germline ends. The CDR3 has 14 amino acids. The DNA for the CDR3 is TGTGCCACCAGCATCAGGGTAGTGGCGGAGACCCAGTACTTC. Its protein is CATSIRVVAETQYF.

The chain has TRBV5-1 and TRBJ2-7, with 8 bases matching TRBD1. CDR3 length equals 12 residues. The junction had 3 bases not matched to a gene; V was cut back by 4 bases and J by 6 bases. CDR1 and CDR2 (germline): SGHRS, YFSETQ. The CDR3 is CASSPGTGEQYF. CDR3 bases: TGCGCCAGCAGCCCGGGGACAGGCGAGCAGTACTTC.

V usage is TRBV7-2 and J usage is TRBJ2-5; D remains unclear. The CDR3 runs to 11 residues. The germline V gene encodes CDR1 SGHTA and CDR2 FQGNSA. Trimming left V 2 bases short and J 5 bases short, with 3 bases between. The CDR3 DNA is TGTGCCAGCAGCTTATTTGAGACCCAGTACTTC. This encodes CASSLFETQYF. Combining the CDR3 with reference TRBV7-2 and TRBJ2-5 gives the whole variable domain GAGVSQSPSNKVTEKGKDVELRCDPISGHTALYWYRQSLGQGLEFLIYFQGNSAPDKSGLPSDRFSAERTGGSVSTLTIQRTQQEDSAVYLCASSLFETQYFGPGTRLLVL.

The CDR3 region has the DNA TGCGCCAGCAGCTTGGACTCTGGGGCCAACGTCCTGACTTTC. Amino acid sequence: CASSLDSGANVLTF. The rearrangement uses TRBV5-1 and TRBJ2-6, with D unresolved. Germline assignment: CDR1 SGHRS and CDR2 YFSETQ. The CDR3 spans 14 residues. Trimming removed 0 bases from V and 0 bases from J, with 1 base in between.

This clone occurred once. The rearrangement links TRBV7-8 to TRBJ2-5, with D maybe TRBD2 (5 bases). V lost 5 bases and J lost 4, with 8 bases in between. CDR3 size: 12 residues. The germline V gene encodes CDR1 SGHVS and CDR2 FQNEAQ. CDR3 amino acids: CASSRGRETQYF. The CDR3 DNA reads TGTGCCAGCAGCCGTGGGAGAGAGACCCAGTACTTC.

The gene calls are TRBV29-1 and TRBJ2-3; TRBD2 might be the D (6 bases). The germline gives CDR1 SQVTM, CDR2 ANQGSEA. Trimming took off 5 bases at V and 2 bases at J, with 8 bases between the two ends. The CDR3 spans 12 residues. The CDR3 nucleotides are TGCAGCGTTAGGCGGGACACAGATACGCAGTATTTT. Amino acids: CSVRRDTDTQYF.

The J gene is TRBJ2-7, the V gene TRBV5-4; D could derive from TRBD1 or TRBD2 (7 bases each). From germline, CDR1 is SGHNT and CDR2 YYREEE (reference sequence). The CDR3 is made up of 14 amino acids. Trimming removed 4 bases from V and 3 bases from J, with 14 bases in between. CDR3 region: CASSRGDSDYEQYF. CDR3 bases: TGTGCCAGCAGCCGGGGGGACAGTGACTACGAGCAGTACTTC.

This chain joins TRBV7-2 and TRBJ2-2; TRBD1 matches at 8 bases. CDR3 length equals 13 residues. J was trimmed by 6 bases and V by 9 bases; bases with no gene match: 6. Germline assignment: CDR1 SGHTA and CDR2 FQGNSA. CDR3 DNA: TGTGCCAGTAATTCAGGGGGCGCCGGGGAGCTGTTTTTT. Encoded protein: CASNSGGAGELFF.

The V and J genes are TRBV7-9 and TRBJ2-1, with 13 bases matching TRBD2. Trimming took 4 bases from V and 6 from J; bases not matched to a gene: 12. Germline CDR1 and CDR2: SEHNR and FQNEAQ (reference sequence). This CDR3 comprises 18 residues. This CDR3 is CASSSNGGLAGVANEQFF. CDR3 sequence (DNA): TGTGCCAGCAGCTCCAATGGAGGACTAGCGGGAGTGGCCAATGAGCAGTTCTTC.

The chain has TRBV30 and TRBJ1-5; no clear D. Germline CDR1 is GTSNPN and CDR2 is SVGIG (reference sequence). V dropped 3 bases and J dropped 0 bases, with 6 bases sitting between them. CDR3 length equals 13 residues. CDR3 nucleotides: TGTGCCTGGAGGGCAGATAGCAATCAGCCCCAGCATTTT. Its protein product is CAWRADSNQPQHF.

CDR3 sequence (DNA): TGTGCCAGCAGTTCTCGGACTAGCTATCTGTTCTTC. Translating gives CASSSRTSYLFF. This rearrangement joins TRBV5-4 to TRBJ2-1, with TRBD2 identical over 8 bases. V trimming: 5 bases; J trimming: 15 bases; junction bases outside the gene matches: 10. CDR1 is SGHNT, CDR2 YYREEE, per germline (reference sequence). The CDR3 has 12 residues.

The chain joins TRBV18 to TRBJ2-5; 14 bases align to TRBD2. The CDR3 covers 15 residues. CDR1 and CDR2 from the germline V gene are KGHSH and LQKENI. V lost 6 bases, J lost 5 bases, and 5 bases stayed unmatched. The CDR3 reads CASSGLAGELETQYF. As DNA, the CDR3 is TGTGCCAGCTCGGGACTAGCGGGGGAACTGGAGACCCAGTACTTC.

The chain carries TRBV28 and TRBJ2-7, with D perhaps TRBD2 (6 bases). This CDR3 is built from 12 residues. V dropped 2 bases and J dropped 7 bases, with 9 bases sitting between them. The germline V gene encodes CDR1 MDHEN and CDR2 SYDVKM. CDR3 sequence: CASSLTGGEQYF. The CDR3 DNA follows: TGTGCCAGCAGTTTAACCGGGGGTGAGCAGTACTTC.

The chain links TRBV5-1 to TRBJ2-6; D is possibly TRBD1 or TRBD2 (5 bases each). CDR1 and CDR2 (germline): SGHRS, YFSETQ. This CDR3 comprises 16 residues. V shed 1 base and J shed 0 bases, with 8 bases lying between them. CDR3 loop: CASSLSGTSGANVLTF. In DNA form, the CDR3 reads TGCGCCAGCAGCTTGTCTGGGACCTCTGGGGCCAACGTCCTGACTTTC.

The rearrangement uses TRBV7-9 and TRBJ2-1; D gene ambiguous. Trimming stripped 8 bases from V and 0 bases from J, with 14 bases between. This CDR3 is built from 15 residues. Germline CDR1 reads SEHNR; CDR2 reads FQNEAQ (reference sequence). In DNA form, the CDR3 reads TGTGCCAGCTTGATCGGGTACGGCTCCTACAATGAGCAGTTCTTC. As protein: CASLIGYGSYNEQFF.

The CDR3 region is CASSFGGTKTGELFF. CDR3 nucleotides: TGCGCCAGCAGCTTCGGAGGGACCAAGACCGGGGAGCTGTTTTTT. This chain uses TRBV5-1 with TRBJ2-2; D is perhaps TRBD2 (6 bases). The CDR3 totals 15 residues. The germline V gene encodes CDR1 SGHRS and CDR2 YFSETQ. With 2 bases removed from V and 5 bases from J, the gap between germline ends came to 13 bases.

The V and J genes are TRBV28 and TRBJ2-3; D may be TRBD2 (6 bases). V lost 5 bases, J lost 3 bases, and 18 bases lay in between. The CDR3 spans 16 residues. Germline values: CDR1 MDHEN, CDR2 SYDVKM. The CDR3 DNA is TGTGCCAGCAGTCCTAGGGGCGGGATGGGGACAGATACGCAGTATTTT. As protein: CASSPRGGMGTDTQYF.